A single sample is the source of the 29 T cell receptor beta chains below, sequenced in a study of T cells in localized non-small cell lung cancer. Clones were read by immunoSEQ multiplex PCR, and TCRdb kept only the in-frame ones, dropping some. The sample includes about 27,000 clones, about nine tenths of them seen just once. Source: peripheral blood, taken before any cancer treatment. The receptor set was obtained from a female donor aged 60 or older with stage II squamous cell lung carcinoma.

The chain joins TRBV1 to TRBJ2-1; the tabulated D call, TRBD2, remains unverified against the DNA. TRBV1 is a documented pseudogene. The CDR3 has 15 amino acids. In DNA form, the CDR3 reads TGCACCAGCAGCCAGAAGCGGGGGGGCCGCAATGAGCAGTTCTTC. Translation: CTSSQKRGGRNEQFF.

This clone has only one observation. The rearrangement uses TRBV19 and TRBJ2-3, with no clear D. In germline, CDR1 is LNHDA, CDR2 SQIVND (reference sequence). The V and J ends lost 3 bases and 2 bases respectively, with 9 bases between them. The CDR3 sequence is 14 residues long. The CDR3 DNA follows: TGTGCCAGTAGTATGAGGCAGCTCACAGATACGCAGTATTTT. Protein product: CASSMRQLTDTQYF.

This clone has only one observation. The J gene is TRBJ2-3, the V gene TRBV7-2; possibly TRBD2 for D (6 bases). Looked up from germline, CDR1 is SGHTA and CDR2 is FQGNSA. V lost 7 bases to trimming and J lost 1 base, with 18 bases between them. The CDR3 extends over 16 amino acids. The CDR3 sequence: CASTYWGRMGTDTQYF. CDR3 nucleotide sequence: TGTGCCAGCACCTACTGGGGGAGGATGGGCACAGATACGCAGTATTTT.

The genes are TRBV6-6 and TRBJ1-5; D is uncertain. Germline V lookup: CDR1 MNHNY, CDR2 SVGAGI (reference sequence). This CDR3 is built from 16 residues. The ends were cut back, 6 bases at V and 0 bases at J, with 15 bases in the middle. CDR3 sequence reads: CASSPPGVYSNQPQHF. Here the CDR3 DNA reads TGTGCCAGCAGCCCCCCTGGGGTTTATAGCAATCAGCCCCAGCATTTT.

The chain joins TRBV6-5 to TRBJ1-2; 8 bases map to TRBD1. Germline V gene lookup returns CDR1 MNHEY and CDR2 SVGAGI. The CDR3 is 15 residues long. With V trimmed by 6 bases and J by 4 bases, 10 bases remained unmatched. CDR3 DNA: TGTGCCAGCAGCCCCCTCGCAGGGGGCCTCTATGGCTACACCTTC. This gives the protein CASSPLAGGLYGYTF.

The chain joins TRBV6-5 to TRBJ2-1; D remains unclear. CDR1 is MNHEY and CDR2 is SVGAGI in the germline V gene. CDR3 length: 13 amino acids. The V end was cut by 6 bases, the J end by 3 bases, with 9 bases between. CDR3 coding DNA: TGTGCCAGCAGAGTAGGGAACTACAATGAGCAGTTCTTC. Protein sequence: CASRVGNYNEQFF.

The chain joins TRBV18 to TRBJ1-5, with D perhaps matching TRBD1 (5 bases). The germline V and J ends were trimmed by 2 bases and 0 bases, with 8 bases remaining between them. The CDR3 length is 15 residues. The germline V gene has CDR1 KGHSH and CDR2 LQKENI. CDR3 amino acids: CASSPAGNSNQPQHF. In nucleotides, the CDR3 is TGTGCCAGCTCACCAGCAGGGAATAGCAATCAGCCCCAGCATTTT. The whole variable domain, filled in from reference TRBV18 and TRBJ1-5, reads NAGVMQNPRHLVRRRGQEARLRCSPMKGHSHVYWYRQLPEEGLKFMVYLQKENIIDESGMPKERFSAEFPKEGPSILRIQQVVRGDSAAYFCASSPAGNSNQPQHFGDGTRLSIL.

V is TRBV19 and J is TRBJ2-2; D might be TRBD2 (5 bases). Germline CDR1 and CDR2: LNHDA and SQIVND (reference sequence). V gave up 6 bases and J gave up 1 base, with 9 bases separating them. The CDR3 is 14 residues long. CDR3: CASRPDWNTGELFF. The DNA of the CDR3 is TGTGCCAGTAGGCCGGACTGGAACACCGGGGAGCTGTTTTTT. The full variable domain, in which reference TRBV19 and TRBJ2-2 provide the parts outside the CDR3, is DGGITQSPKYLFRKEGQNVTLSCEQNLNHDAMYWYRQDPGQGLRLIYYSQIVNDFQKGDIAEGYSVSREKKESFPLTVTSAQKNPTAFYLCASRPDWNTGELFFGEGSRLTVL.

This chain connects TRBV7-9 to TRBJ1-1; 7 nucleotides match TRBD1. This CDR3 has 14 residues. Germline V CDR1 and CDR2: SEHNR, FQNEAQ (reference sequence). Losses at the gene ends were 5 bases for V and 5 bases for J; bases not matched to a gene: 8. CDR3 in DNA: TGTGCCAGCAGCCCTACAGGGGCTGAGACTGAAGCTTTCTTT. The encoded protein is CASSPTGAETEAFF.

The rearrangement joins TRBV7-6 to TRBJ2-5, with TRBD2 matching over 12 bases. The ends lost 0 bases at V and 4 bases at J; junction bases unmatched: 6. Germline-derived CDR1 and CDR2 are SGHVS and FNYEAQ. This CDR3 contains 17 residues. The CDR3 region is CASSLASSGRARETQYF. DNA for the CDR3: TGTGCCAGCAGCTTAGCGTCTAGCGGGAGGGCCAGAGAGACCCAGTACTTC.

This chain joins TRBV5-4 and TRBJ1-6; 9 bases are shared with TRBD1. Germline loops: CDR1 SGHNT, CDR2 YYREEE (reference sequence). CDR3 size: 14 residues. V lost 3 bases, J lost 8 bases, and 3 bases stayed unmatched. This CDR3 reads CASSWGQGDSPLHF. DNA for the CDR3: TGTGCCAGCAGCTGGGGACAGGGAGATTCACCCCTCCACTTT.

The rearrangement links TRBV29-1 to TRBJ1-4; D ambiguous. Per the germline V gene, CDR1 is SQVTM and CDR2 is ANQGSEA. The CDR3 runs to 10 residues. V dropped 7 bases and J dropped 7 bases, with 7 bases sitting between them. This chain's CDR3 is CSAQSEKLFF. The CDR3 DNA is TGCAGCGCTCAATCTGAAAAACTGTTTTTT.

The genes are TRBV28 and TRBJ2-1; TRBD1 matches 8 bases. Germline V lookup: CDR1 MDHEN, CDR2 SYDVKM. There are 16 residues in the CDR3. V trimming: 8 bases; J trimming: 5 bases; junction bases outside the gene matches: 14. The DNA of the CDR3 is TGTGCCAGCCAACAGGGGGGACGGATCTTTAACAATGAGCAGTTCTTC. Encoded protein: CASQQGGRIFNNEQFF.

CDR3 nucleotide sequence: TGCGCCAGCAGCTTTAGCACAGGGAACTCACCCCTCCACTTT. Residues: CASSFSTGNSPLHF. The rearrangement links TRBV5-1 to TRBJ1-6; D may be TRBD1 (6 bases). CDR1 and CDR2 (germline): SGHRS, YFSETQ. V dropped 2 bases and J dropped 10 bases, with 13 bases sitting between them. The CDR3 contains 14 residues.

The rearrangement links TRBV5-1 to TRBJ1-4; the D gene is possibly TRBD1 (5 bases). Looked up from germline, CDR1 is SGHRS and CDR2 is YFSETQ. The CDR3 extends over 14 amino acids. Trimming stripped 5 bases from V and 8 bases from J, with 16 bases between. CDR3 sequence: CASRPGAMEEKLFF. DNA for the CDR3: TGCGCCAGCAGACCTGGGGCCATGGAGGAAAAACTGTTTTTT.

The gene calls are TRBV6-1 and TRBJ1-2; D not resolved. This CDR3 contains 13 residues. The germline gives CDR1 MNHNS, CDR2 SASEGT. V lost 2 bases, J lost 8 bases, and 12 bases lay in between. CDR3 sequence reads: CASSELWGFGYTF. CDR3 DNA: TGTGCCAGCAGTGAATTATGGGGTTTCGGCTACACCTTC.

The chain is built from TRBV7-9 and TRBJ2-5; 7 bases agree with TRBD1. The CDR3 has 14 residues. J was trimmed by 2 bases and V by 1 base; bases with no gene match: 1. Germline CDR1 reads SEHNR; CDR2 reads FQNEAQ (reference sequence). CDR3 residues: CASSLGTGQETQYF. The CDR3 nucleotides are TGTGCCAGCAGCTTAGGGACAGGACAAGAGACCCAGTACTTC.

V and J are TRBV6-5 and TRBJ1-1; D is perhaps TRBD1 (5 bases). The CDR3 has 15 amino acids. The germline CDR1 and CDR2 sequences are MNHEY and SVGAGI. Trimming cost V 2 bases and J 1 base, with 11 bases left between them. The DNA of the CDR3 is TGTGCCAGCAGTTACAGGGGCAAATCGAACACTGAAGCTTTCTTT. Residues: CASSYRGKSNTEAFF.

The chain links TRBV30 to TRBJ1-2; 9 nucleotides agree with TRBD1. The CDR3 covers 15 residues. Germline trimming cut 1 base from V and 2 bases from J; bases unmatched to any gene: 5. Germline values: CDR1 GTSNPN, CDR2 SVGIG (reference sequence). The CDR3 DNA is TGTGCCTGGAGTGCTTTAGGGACAGGGAACTATGGCTACACCTTC. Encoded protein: CAWSALGTGNYGYTF. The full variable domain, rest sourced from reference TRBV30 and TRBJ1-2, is SQTIHQWPATLVQPVGSPLSLECTVEGTSNPNLYWYRQAAGRGLQLLFYSVGIGQISSEVPQNLSASRPQDRQFILSSKKLLLSDSGFYLCAWSALGTGNYGYTFGSGTRLTVV.

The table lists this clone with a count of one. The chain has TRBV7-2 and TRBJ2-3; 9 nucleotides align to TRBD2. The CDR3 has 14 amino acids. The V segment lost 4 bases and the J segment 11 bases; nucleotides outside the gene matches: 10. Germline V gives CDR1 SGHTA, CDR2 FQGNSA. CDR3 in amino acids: CASSSSGNRGGQYF. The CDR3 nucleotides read TGTGCCAGCAGCTCTAGCGGGAACCGCGGGGGGCAGTATTTT.

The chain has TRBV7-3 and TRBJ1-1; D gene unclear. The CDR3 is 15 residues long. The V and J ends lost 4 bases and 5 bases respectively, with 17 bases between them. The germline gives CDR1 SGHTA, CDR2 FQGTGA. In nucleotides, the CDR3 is TGTGCCAGCAGCTCCGGCCAGTCCTCTCGGACTGAAGCTTTCTTT. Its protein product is CASSSGQSSRTEAFF.

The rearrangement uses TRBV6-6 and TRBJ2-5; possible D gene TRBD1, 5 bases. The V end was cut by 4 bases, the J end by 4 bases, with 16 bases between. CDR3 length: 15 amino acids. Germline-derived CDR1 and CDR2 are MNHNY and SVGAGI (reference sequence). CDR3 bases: TGTGCCAGCAGTTTTCCTTCAGGACAAGGAGAGACCCAGTACTTC. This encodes CASSFPSGQGETQYF.

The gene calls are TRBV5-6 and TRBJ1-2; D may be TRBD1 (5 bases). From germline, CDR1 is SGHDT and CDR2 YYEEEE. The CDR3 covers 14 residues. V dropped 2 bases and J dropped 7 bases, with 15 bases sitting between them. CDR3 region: CASSFAPGLGGYTF. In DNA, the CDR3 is TGTGCCAGCAGCTTCGCTCCAGGGTTGGGTGGCTACACCTTC.

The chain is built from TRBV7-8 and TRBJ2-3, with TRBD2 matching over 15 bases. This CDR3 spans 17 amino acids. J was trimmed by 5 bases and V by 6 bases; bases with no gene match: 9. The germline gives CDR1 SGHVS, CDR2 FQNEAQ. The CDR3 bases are TGTGCCAGCAGACCTAGGACTAGCGGGAGGGTAGGAGATACGCAGTATTTT. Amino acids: CASRPRTSGRVGDTQYF.

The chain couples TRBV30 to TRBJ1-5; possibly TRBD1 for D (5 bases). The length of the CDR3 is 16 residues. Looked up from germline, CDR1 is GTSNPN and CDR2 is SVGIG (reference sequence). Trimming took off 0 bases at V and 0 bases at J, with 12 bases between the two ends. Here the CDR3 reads CAWSVLNRYSNQPQHF. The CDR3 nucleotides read TGTGCCTGGAGTGTCTTGAACAGGTATAGCAATCAGCCCCAGCATTTT.

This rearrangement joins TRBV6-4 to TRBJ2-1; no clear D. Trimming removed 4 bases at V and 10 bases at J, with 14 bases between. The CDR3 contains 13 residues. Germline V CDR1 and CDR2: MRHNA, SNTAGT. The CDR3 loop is CASSGDLASEQFF. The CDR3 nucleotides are TGTGCCAGCAGTGGGGATTTAGCATCCGAGCAGTTCTTC.

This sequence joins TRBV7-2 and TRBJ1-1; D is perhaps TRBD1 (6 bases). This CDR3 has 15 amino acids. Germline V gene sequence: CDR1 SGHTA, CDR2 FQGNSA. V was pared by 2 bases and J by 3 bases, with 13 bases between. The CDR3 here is CASSLMSRGDTEAFF. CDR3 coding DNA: TGTGCCAGCAGCTTAATGAGCAGGGGAGACACTGAAGCTTTCTTT.

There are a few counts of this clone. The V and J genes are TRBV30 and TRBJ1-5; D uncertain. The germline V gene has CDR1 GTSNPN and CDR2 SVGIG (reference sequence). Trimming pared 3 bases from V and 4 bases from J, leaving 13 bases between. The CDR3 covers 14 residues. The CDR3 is CAWRSGQPNQPQHF. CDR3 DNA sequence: TGTGCCTGGAGAAGTGGGCAGCCGAATCAGCCCCAGCATTTT.

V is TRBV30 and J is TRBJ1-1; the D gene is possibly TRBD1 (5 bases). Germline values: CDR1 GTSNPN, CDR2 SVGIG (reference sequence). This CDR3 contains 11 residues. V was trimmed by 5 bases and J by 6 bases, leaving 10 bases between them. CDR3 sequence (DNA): TGTGCCTGGGGGGGAGTGGCTGAAGCTTTCTTT. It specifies CAWGGVAEAFF.